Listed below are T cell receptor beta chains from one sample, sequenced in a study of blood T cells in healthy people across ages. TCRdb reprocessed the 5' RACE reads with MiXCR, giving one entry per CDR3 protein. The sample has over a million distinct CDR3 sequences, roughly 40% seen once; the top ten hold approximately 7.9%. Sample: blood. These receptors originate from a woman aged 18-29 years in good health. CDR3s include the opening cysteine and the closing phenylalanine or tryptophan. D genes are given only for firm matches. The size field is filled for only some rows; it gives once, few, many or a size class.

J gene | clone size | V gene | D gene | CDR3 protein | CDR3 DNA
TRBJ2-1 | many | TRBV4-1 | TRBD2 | CASSQDPSGGSYNEQFF | TGCGCCAGCAGCCAAGACCCTAGCGGGGGGTCCTACAATGAGCAGTTCTTC
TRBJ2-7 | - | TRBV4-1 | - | CASSRAQPYEQYF | TGCGCCAGCAGCCGAGCTCAACCCTACGAGCAGTACTTC
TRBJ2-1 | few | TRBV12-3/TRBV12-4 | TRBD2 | CASSFSGRVSYNEQFF | TGTGCCAGCAGTTTCAGCGGGAGGGTCTCCTACAATGAGCAGTTCTTC
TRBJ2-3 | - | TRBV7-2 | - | CASSSRLGSTSTDTQYF | TGTGCCAGCAGCTCCCGGCTGGGCAGCACAAGCACAGATACGCAGTATTTT
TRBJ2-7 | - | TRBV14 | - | CASSQKAGQTYEQYF | TGTGCCAGCAGCCAAAAGGCGGGACAGACCTACGAGCAGTACTTC
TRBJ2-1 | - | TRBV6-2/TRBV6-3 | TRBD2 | CASSYIGTSGFASNPSSYNEQFF | TGTGCCAGCAGTTACATCGGGACTAGCGGTTTTGCTTCAAATCCAAGCTCCTACAATGAGCAGTTCTTC
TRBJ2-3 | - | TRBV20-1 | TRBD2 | CSASGLAGAPTDTQYF | TGCAGTGCTAGTGGACTAGCGGGGGCCCCCACAGATACGCAGTATTTT
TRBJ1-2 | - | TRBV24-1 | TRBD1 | CATSENIRTGSGYTF | TGTGCCACCAGTGAGAATATTCGGACAGGGTCTGGCTACACCTTC
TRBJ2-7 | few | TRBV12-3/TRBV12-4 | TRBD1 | CASRKGQGSDEQYF | TGTGCCAGCAGAAAGGGACAGGGAAGTGACGAGCAGTACTTC
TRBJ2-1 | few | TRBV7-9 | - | CASSFLRPYNEQFF | TGTGCCAGCAGCTTTCTACGGCCCTACAATGAGCAGTTCTTC
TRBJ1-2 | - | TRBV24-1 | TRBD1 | CATSDMTGGATHPYYGYTF | TGTGCCACCAGTGACATGACAGGGGGTGCCACCCACCCCTACTATGGCTACACCTTC
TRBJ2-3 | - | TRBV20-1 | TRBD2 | CSADTSGGAGDTQYF | TGCAGTGCTGACACTAGCGGGGGGGCAGGAGATACGCAGTATTTT
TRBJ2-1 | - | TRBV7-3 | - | CASSLGSGALYNEQFF | TGTGCCAGCAGCTTAGGGTCGGGGGCACTCTACAATGAGCAGTTCTTC
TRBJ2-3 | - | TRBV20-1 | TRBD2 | CSARRGTSGSMDTQYF | TGCAGTGCTAGGCGCGGGACTAGCGGGAGTATGGATACGCAGTATTTT
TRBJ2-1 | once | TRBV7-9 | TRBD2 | CASSLGTSVLLPTQFF | TGTGCCAGCAGCTTGGGGACTAGCGTGTTGCTACCGACCCAGTTCTTC
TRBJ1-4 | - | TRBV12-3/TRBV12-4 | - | CASVRDSGEKLFF | TGTGCCAGTGTGCGGGACTCGGGTGAAAAACTGTTTTTT
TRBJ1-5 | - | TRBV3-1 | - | CASSQGETSNQPQHF | TGTGCCAGCAGCCAAGGTGAGACTAGCAATCAGCCCCAGCATTTT
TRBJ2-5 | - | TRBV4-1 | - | CASSQDPGPETQYF | TGCGCCAGCAGCCAAGACCCAGGACCAGAGACCCAGTACTTC
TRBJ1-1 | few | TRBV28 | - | CASIPSGVGVTEAFF | TGTGCCAGCATTCCCTCGGGGGTGGGGGTCACTGAAGCTTTCTTT
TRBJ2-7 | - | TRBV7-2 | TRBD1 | CASSFPRTGDDEQYF | TGTGCCAGCAGCTTTCCCCGGACAGGGGACGACGAGCAGTACTTC
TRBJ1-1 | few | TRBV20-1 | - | CSAPPGGRSGGEAFF | TGCAGTGCTCCCCCCGGGGGCCGTTCGGGTGGGGAAGCTTTCTTT
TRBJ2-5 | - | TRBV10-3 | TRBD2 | CAISASGGAGETQYF | TGTGCCATCAGTGCTAGCGGGGGGGCCGGAGAGACCCAGTACTTC
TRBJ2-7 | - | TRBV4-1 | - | CASSQAGIDVAQYF | TGCGCCAGCAGCCAAGCTGGAATAGACGTCGCGCAGTACTTC
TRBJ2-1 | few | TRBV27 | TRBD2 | CASSLKTSGSYNEQFF | TGTGCCAGCAGTTTAAAGACTAGCGGGAGCTACAATGAGCAGTTCTTC
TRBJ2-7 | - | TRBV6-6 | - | CASTLSDGTYEQYF | TGTGCCAGCACCCTAAGCGACGGAACCTACGAGCAGTACTTC
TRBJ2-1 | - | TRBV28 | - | CASSLFPGITYNEQFF | TGTGCCAGCAGTTTATTCCCGGGGATTACCTACAATGAGCAGTTCTTC
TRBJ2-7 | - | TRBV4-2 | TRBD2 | CASSQVSGATRSPYEQYF | TGTGCCAGCAGCCAAGTAAGCGGGGCGACTAGGTCCCCGTACGAGCAGTACTTC
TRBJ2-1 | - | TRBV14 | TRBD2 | CASSLSAGVPYNEQFF | TGTGCCAGCAGCCTTTCGGCGGGGGTACCCTACAATGAGCAGTTCTTC
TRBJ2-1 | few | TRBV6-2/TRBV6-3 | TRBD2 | CASMGSGRDNEQFF | TGTGCCAGCATGGGAAGCGGGAGGGACAATGAGCAGTTCTTC
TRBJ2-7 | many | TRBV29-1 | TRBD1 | CSVGTGSYEQYF | TGCAGCGTCGGGACAGGGTCCTACGAGCAGTACTTC
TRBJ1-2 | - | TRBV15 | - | CATRRWKVVPGDYTF | TGTGCCACCAGACGTTGGAAAGTGGTCCCTGGAGACTACACCTTC
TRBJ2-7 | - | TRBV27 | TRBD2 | CASSSEREAAPEQYF | TGTGCCAGCAGTTCCGAGCGGGAGGCCGCTCCCGAGCAGTACTTC
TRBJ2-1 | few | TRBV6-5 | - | CASSYFQEQFF | TGTGCCAGCAGTTACTTCCAAGAGCAGTTCTTC
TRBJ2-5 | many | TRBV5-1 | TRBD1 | CASSSGTGQETQYF | TGTGCCAGCAGTTCTGGGACAGGCCAAGAGACCCAGTACTTC
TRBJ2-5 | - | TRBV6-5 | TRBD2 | CASSPMASGSLQTQYF | TGTGCCAGCAGTCCCATGGCTAGCGGGAGCTTGCAGACCCAGTACTTC
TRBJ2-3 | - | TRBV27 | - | CASSLRLVSTDTQYF | TGTGCCAGCAGTCTCCGACTAGTCAGCACAGATACGCAGTATTTT
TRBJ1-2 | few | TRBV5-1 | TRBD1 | CASSLKTKTGVPNYGYTF | TGCGCCAGCAGCCTGAAGACGAAGACAGGGGTACCTAACTATGGCTACACCTTC
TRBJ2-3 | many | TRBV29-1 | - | CSVERGAEDTQYF | TGCAGCGTTGAAAGGGGCGCGGAAGATACGCAGTATTTT
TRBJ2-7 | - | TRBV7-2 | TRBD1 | CASSLYLGTGGYEQYF | TGTGCCAGCAGCCTCTACCTAGGGACAGGGGGCTACGAGCAGTACTTC
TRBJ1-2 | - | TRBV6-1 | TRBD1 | CATSVATGVDGYTF | TGTGCCACCAGTGTCGCGACAGGGGTTGATGGCTACACCTTC
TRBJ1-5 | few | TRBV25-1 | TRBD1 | CASRDRDNQPQHF | TGTGCCAGCAGGGACAGGGACAATCAGCCCCAGCATTTT
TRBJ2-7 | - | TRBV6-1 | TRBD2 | CASSEAVASGAYEQYF | TGTGCCAGCAGTGAAGCGGTCGCTAGCGGAGCCTACGAGCAGTACTTC
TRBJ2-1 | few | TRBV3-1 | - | CASSQGWSEQFF | TGTGCCAGCAGCCAAGGGTGGAGTGAGCAGTTCTTC
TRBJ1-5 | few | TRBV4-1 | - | CASSQNGMGNQPQHF | TGCGCCAGCAGCCAAAACGGGATGGGCAATCAGCCCCAGCATTTT
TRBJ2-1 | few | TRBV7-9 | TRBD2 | CASTRGGAEDNEQFF | TGTGCCAGCACCCGGGGGGGAGCTGAGGACAATGAGCAGTTCTTC
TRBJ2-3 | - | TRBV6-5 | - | CASSYLVRGSRGGGTDTQYF | TGTGCCAGCAGTTACTTGGTTAGGGGCTCGCGCGGCGGAGGCACAGATACGCAGTATTTT
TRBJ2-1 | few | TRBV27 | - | CASSALGGSSYNEQFF | TGTGCCAGCAGTGCCTTGGGGGGAAGCTCCTACAATGAGCAGTTCTTC
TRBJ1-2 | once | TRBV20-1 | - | CSARDRMGSTYGYTF | TGCAGTGCTAGAGATAGAATGGGCAGCACTTATGGCTACACCTTC
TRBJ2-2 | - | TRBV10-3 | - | CAISAPGHPTPSNTGELFF | TGTGCCATCAGTGCTCCAGGGCACCCGACCCCATCGAACACCGGGGAGCTGTTTTTT
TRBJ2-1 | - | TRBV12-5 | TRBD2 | CASGLVPKASGSSYNEQFF | TGTGCTAGTGGTTTGGTACCCAAGGCTAGCGGGAGCTCCTACAATGAGCAGTTCTTC
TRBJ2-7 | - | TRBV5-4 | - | CASSLAGVSSYNEQYF | TGTGCCAGCAGCTTGGCAGGGGTTAGCTCCTACAATGAGCAGTACTTC
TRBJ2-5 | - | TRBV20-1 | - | CSARVSPAQETQYF | TGCAGTGCTAGAGTCTCCCCCGCCCAAGAGACCCAGTACTTC
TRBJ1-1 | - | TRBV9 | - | CASSYGGQTEAFF | TGTGCCAGCAGCTATGGGGGGCAGACTGAAGCTTTCTTT
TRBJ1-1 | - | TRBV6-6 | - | CASSYGQGRTFF | TGTGCCAGCAGTTACGGCCAGGGAAGAACTTTCTTT
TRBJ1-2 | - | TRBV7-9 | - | CASSLQQEGYTF | TGTGCCAGCAGCTTACAGCAGGAAGGCTACACCTTC